This T cell receptor beta chain is from a study of T cells after yellow fever vaccination. Study-level findings and limits: From the bulk population, abundant clonotypes could contaminate and appear within FACS-sorted repertoires. Weaker overall, the secondary response nonetheless peaked faster (day 5 versus 15). Most primary-vaccination clones reappeared after the booster (approximately 95% CD4, 88% CD8).

The CDR3 extends over 13 amino acids. V was cut by 3 bases and J by 6 bases, with 9 bases left in between. Germline values: CDR1 SGDLS, CDR2 YYNGEE. This clonotype was seen more than once but under ten times. Its cognate antigen is unknown. From the 5' RACE reads, TCRdb called clonotypes with MiXCR, one entry per CDR3 protein. The sample lists hundreds of thousands of distinct CDR3 sequences, 13% seen once, with around 15% in the top ten. The material sequenced was PBMCs, taken on the day of the yellow fever booster vaccination. The TCR comes from a man aged 30-40 years who received the YFV17D yellow fever vaccine. The V and J genes are TRBV9 and TRBJ2-2; the D gene is possibly TRBD2 (6 bases). CDR3 coding DNA: TGTGCCAGCAGCGCGGGACTCTCCGGGGAGCTGTTTTTT. Amino acid sequence: CASSAGLSGELFF.